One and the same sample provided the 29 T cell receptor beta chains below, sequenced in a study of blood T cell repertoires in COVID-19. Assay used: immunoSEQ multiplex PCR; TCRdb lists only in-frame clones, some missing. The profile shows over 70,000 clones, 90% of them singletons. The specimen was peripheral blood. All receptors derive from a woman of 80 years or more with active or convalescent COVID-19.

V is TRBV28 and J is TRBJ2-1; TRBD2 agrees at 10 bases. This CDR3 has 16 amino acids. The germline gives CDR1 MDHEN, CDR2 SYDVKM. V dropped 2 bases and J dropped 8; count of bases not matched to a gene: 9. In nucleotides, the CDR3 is TGTGCCAGCAGTTTACCCACGGGACTAGCGTTCGATGAGCAGTTCTTC. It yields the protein CASSLPTGLAFDEQFF.

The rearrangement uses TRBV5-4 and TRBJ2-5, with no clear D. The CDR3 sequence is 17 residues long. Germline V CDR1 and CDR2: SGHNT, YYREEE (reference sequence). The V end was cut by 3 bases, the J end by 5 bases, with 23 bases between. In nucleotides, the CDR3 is TGTGCCAGCAGCTCCCAGGCCGCCCAAACCGGTCGGGAGACCCAGTACTTC. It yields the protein CASSSQAAQTGRETQYF.

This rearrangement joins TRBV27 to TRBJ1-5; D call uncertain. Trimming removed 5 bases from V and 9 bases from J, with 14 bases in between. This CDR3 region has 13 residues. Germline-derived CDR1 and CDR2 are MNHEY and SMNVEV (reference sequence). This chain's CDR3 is CASSPPPGTPQHF. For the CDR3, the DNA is TGTGCCAGCAGTCCTCCGCCGGGAACGCCCCAGCATTTT.

The CDR3 spells CASSERGARVPQHF. In nucleotides, the CDR3 is TGTGCCAGCAGTGAACGGGGGGCCAGAGTTCCCCAGCATTTT. The rearrangement uses TRBV6-1 and TRBJ1-5, with D possibly TRBD1 on 6 matching bases. Trimming took 2 bases from V and 10 from J, leaving 15 bases between them. The CDR3 contains 14 residues. The germline CDR1 and CDR2 sequences are MNHNS and SASEGT.

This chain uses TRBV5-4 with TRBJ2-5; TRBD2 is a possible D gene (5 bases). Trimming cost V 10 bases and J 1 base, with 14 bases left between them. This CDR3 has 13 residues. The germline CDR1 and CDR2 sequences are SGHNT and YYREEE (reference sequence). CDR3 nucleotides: TGTGCCCTACGGGGAGAGCTCCAAGAGACCCAGTACTTC. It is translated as CALRGELQETQYF.

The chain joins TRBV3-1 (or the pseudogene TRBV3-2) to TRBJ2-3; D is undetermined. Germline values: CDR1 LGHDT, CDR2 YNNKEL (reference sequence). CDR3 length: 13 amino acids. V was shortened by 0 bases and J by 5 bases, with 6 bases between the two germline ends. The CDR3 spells CASSQDLLDTQYF. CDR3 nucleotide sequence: TGTGCCAGCAGCCAAGATCTGTTAGATACGCAGTATTTT.

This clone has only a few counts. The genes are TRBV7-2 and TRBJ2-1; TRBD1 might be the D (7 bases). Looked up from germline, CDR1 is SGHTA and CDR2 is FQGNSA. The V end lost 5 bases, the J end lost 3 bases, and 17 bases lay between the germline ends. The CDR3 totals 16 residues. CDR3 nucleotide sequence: TGTGCCAGCAGCGCAGGGGGGTCAGGGGGCTACAATGAGCAGTTCTTC. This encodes CASSAGGSGGYNEQFF.

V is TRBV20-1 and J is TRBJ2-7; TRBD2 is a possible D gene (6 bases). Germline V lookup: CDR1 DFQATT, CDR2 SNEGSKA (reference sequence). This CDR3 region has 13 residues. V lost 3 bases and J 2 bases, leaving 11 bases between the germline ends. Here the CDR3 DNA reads TGCAGTGCTAGTGGCGGGGTAGCCTACGAGCAGTACTTC. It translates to CSASGGVAYEQYF.

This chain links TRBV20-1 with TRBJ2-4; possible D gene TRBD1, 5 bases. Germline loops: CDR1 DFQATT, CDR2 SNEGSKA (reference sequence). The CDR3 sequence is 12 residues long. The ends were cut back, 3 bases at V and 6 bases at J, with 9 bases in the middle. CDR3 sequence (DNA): TGCAGTGCTAGTGGGCAGGGAAACATTCAGTACTTC. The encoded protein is CSASGQGNIQYF.

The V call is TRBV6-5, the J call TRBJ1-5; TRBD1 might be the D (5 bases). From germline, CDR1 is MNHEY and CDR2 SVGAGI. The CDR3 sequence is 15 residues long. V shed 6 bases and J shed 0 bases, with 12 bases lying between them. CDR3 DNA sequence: TGTGCCAGCAGCCATACAGGTTATAGCAATCAGCCCCAGCATTTT. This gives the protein CASSHTGYSNQPQHF.

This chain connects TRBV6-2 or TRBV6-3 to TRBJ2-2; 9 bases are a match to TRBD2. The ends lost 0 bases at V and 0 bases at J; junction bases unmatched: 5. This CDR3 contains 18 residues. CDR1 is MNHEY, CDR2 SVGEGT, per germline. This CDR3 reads CASSYSSLAGTNTGELFF. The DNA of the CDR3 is TGTGCCAGCAGTTACTCGAGTCTAGCGGGAACGAACACCGGGGAGCTGTTTTTT.

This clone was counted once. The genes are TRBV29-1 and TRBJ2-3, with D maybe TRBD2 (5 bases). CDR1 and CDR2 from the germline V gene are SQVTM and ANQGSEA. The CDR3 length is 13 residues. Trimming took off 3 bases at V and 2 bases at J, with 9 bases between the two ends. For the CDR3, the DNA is TGCAGCGTTGAGGGAGACACCACAGATACGCAGTATTTT. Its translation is CSVEGDTTDTQYF.

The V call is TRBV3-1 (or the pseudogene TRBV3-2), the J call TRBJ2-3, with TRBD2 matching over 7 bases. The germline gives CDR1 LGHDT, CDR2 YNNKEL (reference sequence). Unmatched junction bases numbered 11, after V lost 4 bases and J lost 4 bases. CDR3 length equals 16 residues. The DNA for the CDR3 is TGTGCCAGCAGCCCGCTCGGCGGGAGTTTGGCAGATACGCAGTATTTT. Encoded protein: CASSPLGGSLADTQYF.

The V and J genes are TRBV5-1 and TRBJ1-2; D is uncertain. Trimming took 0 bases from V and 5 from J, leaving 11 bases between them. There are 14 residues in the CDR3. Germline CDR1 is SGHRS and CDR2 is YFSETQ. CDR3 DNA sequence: TGCGCCAGCAGCTTGGATCGGGGTGGATATGGCTACACCTTC. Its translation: CASSLDRGGYGYTF.

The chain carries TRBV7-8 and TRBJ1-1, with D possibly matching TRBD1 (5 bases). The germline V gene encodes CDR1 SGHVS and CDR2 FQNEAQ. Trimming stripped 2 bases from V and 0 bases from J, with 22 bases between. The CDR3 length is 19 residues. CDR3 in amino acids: CASSLSIGRTQSVNTEAFF. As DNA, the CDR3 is TGTGCCAGCAGCTTATCGATTGGTCGGACACAGAGTGTGAACACTGAAGCTTTCTTT.

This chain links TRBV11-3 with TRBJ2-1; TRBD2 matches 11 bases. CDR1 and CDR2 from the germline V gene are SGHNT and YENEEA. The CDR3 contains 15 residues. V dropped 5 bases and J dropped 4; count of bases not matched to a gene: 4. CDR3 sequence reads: CASSLTSGSYNEQFF. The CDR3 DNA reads TGTGCCAGCAGCCTTACTAGCGGGAGTTACAATGAGCAGTTCTTC.

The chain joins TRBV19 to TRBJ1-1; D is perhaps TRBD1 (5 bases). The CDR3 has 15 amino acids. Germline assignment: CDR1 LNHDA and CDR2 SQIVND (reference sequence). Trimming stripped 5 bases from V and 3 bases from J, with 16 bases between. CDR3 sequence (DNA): TGTGCCAGTAGTCAATCGGACATACTACACACTGAAGCTTTCTTT. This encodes CASSQSDILHTEAFF.

The chain's CDR3 is CAISESTRGSAGEQFF. Written as DNA, the CDR3 is TGTGCCATCAGTGAGTCGACTAGGGGATCGGCGGGTGAGCAGTTCTTC. The J gene is TRBJ2-1, the V gene TRBV10-3; possible D gene TRBD2, 6 bases. The CDR3 is 16 amino acids. V was pared by 0 bases and J by 9 bases, with 18 bases between. Germline lookup yields CDR1 ENHRY and CDR2 SYGVKD.

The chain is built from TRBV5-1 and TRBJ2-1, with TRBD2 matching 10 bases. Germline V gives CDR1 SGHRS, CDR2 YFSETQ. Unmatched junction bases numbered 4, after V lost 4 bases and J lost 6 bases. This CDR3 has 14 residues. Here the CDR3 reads CASSGPSGSNEQFF. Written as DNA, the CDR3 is TGCGCCAGCAGCGGACCTAGCGGGAGCAATGAGCAGTTCTTC.

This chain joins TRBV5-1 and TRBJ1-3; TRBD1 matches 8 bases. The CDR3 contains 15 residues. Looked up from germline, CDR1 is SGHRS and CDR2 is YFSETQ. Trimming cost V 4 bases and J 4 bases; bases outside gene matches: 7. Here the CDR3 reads CASSEAGGFGNTIYF. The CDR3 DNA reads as TGCGCCAGCAGCGAAGCAGGGGGCTTCGGAAACACCATATATTTT.

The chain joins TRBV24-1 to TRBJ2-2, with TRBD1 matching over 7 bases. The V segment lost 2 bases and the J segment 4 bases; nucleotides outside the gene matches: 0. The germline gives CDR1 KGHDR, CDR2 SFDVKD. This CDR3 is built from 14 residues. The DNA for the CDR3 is TGTGCCACCAGTGATTGGGACAGCACCGGGGAGCTGTTTTTT. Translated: CATSDWDSTGELFF.

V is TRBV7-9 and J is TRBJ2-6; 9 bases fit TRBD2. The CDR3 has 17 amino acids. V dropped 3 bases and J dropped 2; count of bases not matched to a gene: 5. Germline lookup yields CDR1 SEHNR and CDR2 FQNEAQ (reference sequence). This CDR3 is CASSLAGGPTGANVLTF. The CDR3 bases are TGTGCCAGCAGCTTGGCGGGAGGGCCAACTGGGGCCAACGTCCTGACTTTC.

The CDR3 DNA is TGTGCCAGCAGTTTCACCGCGACTAGCGCGCCAGATACGCAGTATTTT. This encodes CASSFTATSAPDTQYF. The chain carries TRBV3-1 (or the pseudogene TRBV3-2) and TRBJ2-3, with 8 bases identical to TRBD2. Losses at the gene ends were 6 bases for V and 4 bases for J; bases not matched to a gene: 12. The germline V gene has CDR1 LGHDT and CDR2 YNNKEL (reference sequence). The CDR3 spans 16 residues.

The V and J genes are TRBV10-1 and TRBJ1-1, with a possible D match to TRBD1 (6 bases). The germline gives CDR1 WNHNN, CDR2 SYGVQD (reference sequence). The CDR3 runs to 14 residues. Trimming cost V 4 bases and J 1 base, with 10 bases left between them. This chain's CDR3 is CASSATGWNTEAFF. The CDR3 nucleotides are TGCGCCAGCAGTGCGACAGGCTGGAACACTGAAGCTTTCTTT.

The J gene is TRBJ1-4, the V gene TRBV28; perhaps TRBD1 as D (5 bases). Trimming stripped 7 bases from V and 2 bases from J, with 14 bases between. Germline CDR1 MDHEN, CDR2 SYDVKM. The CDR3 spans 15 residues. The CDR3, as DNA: TGTGCCAGCACCCGGGGGGTTGGGACTAATGAAAAACTGTTTTTT. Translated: CASTRGVGTNEKLFF.

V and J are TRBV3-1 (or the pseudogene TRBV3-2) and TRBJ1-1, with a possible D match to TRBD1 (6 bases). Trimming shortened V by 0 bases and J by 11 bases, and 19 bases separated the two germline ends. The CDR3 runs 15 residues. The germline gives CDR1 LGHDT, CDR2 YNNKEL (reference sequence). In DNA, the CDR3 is TGTGCCAGCAGCCAAGATCTCTTGGGGGGGCGTACGGCTTTCTTT. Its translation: CASSQDLLGGRTAFF.

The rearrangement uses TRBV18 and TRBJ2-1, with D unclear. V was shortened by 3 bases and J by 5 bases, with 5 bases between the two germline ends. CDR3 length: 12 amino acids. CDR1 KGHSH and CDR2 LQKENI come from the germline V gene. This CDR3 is CASSPSNNEQFF. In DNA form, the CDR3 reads TGTGCCAGCTCACCTTCTAACAATGAGCAGTTCTTC.

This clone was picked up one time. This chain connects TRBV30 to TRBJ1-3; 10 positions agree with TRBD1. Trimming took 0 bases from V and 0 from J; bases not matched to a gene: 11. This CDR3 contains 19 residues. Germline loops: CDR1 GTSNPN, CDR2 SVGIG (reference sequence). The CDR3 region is CAWSVGTGVFRLSGNTIYF. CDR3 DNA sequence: TGTGCCTGGAGTGTCGGGACAGGGGTTTTCCGTCTCTCTGGAAACACCATATATTTT.

CDR3 in amino acids: CASSRGGLAGLQVGQYF. In nucleotides, the CDR3 is TGCGCCAGCAGCCGGGGAGGACTAGCGGGTCTTCAGGTTGGTCAGTACTTC. V is TRBV4-1 and J is TRBJ2-7; 11 nucleotides align to TRBD2. The V segment lost 4 bases and the J segment 10 bases; nucleotides outside the gene matches: 18. The CDR3 has 17 residues. CDR1 and CDR2 (germline): MGHRA, YSYEKL.